The rows below give T cell receptor beta chains drawn from one sample of a study of cytomegalovirus exposure and HLA in healthy donors. Sequenced by immunoSEQ multiplex PCR; TCRdb stores in-frame clones only, minus some. Of fewer than 200,000 clones listed, 65% to 85% are singletons. The sample consisted of PBMCs. Source of these receptors: a woman aged 45-65 years in good health and CMV-seropositive. Each CDR3 is given with its conserved first and last residue. The D gene is left open where the match is weak. Size tells how often a clone was seen (once, few, many) or the class of an expanded clone, and some rows leave it out.

TRBD1 TRBJ1-1 - TRBV7-2 TGTGCCAGCATTCGTGACAGGGGCGGTTTTAACACTGAAGCTTTCTTT CASIRDRGGFNTEAFF
- TRBJ1-1 - TRBV6-5 TGTGCCAGCAGTTACGGGGTGGGGGGTGGAACCACTGAAGCTTTCTTT CASSYGVGGGTTEAFF
- TRBJ2-3 - TRBV4-1 TGCGCCAGCAGCCAGGTTGGGAGTTCAGATACGCAGTATTTT CASSQVGSSDTQYF
- TRBJ2-5 - TRBV11-2 TGTGCCAGCAGCTTAGATCTAGGGGGACAAGAGACCCAGTACTTC CASSLDLGGQETQYF
- TRBJ2-5 few TRBV2 TGTGCCACCTCGCCGGGGGAGCAAGAGACCCAGTACTTC CATSPGEQETQYF
TRBD1 TRBJ2-5 - TRBV18 TGTGCCAGCTCACCCACACAGGGGGAGACCCAGTACTTC CASSPTQGETQYF
TRBD1 TRBJ1-2 - TRBV13 TGTGCCAGCAGCCCCCAGGGGGAGTATGGCTACACCTTC CASSPQGEYGYTF
TRBD1 TRBJ2-7 - TRBV5-1 TGCGCCAGCAGTAGGGGACAGGGCTACGAGCAGTACTTC CASSRGQGYEQYF
TRBD1 TRBJ1-1 - TRBV4-1 TGCGCCAGCAGCCAAGGAACATCACGACCGGGACAGGGGAACACTGAAGCTTTCTTT CASSQGTSRPGQGNTEAFF
TRBD2 TRBJ2-3 - TRBV5-4 TGTGCCAGCAGCCCCTCGGCGGGCGGGAGGGTCACAGATACGCAGTATTTT CASSPSAGGRVTDTQYF
TRBD2 TRBJ2-3 - TRBV11-2 TGTGCCAGCAGCTTTCGGGGCGAGCGGGGGGGCAGGGATACGCAGTATTTT CASSFRGERGGRDTQYF
TRBD2 TRBJ2-3 - TRBV7-2 TGTGCCAGCAGCCCCCAAAGCGGGAGTAACGGAGATACGCAGTATTTT CASSPQSGSNGDTQYF
- TRBJ1-2 - TRBV6-6 TGTGCCAGCATGGCGGGGCAGCCTGATGGCTACACCTTC CASMAGQPDGYTF
- TRBJ1-5 - TRBV28 TGTGCCAGCAACCTAGGGGGTTCTTATAGCAATCAGCCCCAGCATTTT CASNLGGSYSNQPQHF
- TRBJ1-1 - TRBV7-6 TGTGCCAGCAGCTTAGGCCCCCCGCAGTCAAACACTGAAGCTTTCTTT CASSLGPPQSNTEAFF
TRBD2 TRBJ2-1 - TRBV9 TGTGCCAGCAGCGTGACAGCGGGGGGAAACAATGAGCAGTTCTTC CASSVTAGGNNEQFF
TRBD1 TRBJ2-3 - TRBV15 TGTGCCACCAGCGCCACAGGGGTGGATACGCAGTATTTT CATSATGVDTQYF
TRBD2 TRBJ2-1 - TRBV7-3 TGTGCCAGCAGCCCCCCAGGACTAGCGGGAGGCTCCTACAATGAGCAGTTCTTC CASSPPGLAGGSYNEQFF
- TRBJ1-1 - TRBV5-1 TGCGCCAGCAGCTTGGCAGGGCAGAACACTGAAGCTTTCTTT CASSLAGQNTEAFF
- TRBJ1-4 - TRBV4-3 TGCGCCAGCAGCCAAACCCAGGGGCCAAGGACAGTACTAAATGAAAAACTGTTTTTT CASSQTQGPRTVLNEKLFF
- TRBJ1-2 - TRBV7-9 TGTTCCAGCAGCCTCGAGGATCCCTATGGCTACACCTTC CSSSLEDPYGYTF
- TRBJ2-2 - TRBV7-2 TGTGCCAGCAGCGCCAGATTCGGGGAGCTGTTTTTT CASSARFGELFF
TRBD1 TRBJ2-1 few TRBV7-3 TGTGCCAGCAGCTTACTGGGACAGGGGGGCAATGAGCAGTTCTTC CASSLLGQGGNEQFF
TRBD1 TRBJ2-7 - TRBV6-5 TGTGCCAGCAGCCGTGGACAGGCCGAGCAGTACTTC CASSRGQAEQYF
- TRBJ1-5 - TRBV28 TGTGCCAGCAGTTTAATAGGTTGGGGGCGCAAACAGCCCCAGCATTTT CASSLIGWGRKQPQHF
- TRBJ2-3 - TRBV5-1 TGCGCCAGCAGCCCGGTGAGGAGCACAGATACGCAGTATTTT CASSPVRSTDTQYF
TRBD1 TRBJ2-7 - TRBV16 TGTGCCAGCAGCAAAACGAGGGACAGGACCTACGAGCAGTACTTC CASSKTRDRTYEQYF